A single sample is the source of the 10 T cell receptor beta chains below, sequenced in a study of blood T cell repertoires in COVID-19. The table came from immunoSEQ multiplex PCR; TCRdb's copy has only in-frame clones and leaves some out. Of 310,000 or so clones detected, approximately 89% appear once; the ten largest clones hold 2.2%. The sequencing sample was made of peripheral blood. The receptors come from a woman in her 30s with COVID-19, enrolled during active disease.

The chain employs TRBV29-1 and TRBJ2-7, with D perhaps TRBD2 (5 bases). Per the germline V gene, CDR1 is SQVTM and CDR2 is ANQGSEA. The CDR3 loop spans 13 amino acids. V lost 6 bases to trimming and J lost 2 bases, with 14 bases between them. CDR3 bases: TGCAGCGTGCGGACTGTGAGTGCCTACGAGCAGTACTTC. It translates to CSVRTVSAYEQYF.

With respect to this clone: The sample carries other DNA sequences with the same CDR3. The chain carries TRBV5-4 and TRBJ1-1; 8 nucleotides match TRBD1. The germline gives CDR1 SGHNT, CDR2 YYREEE (reference sequence). V lost 0 bases, J lost 4 bases, and 5 bases stayed unmatched. CDR3 size: 15 residues. CDR3 region: CASSLAGGVGTEAFF. CDR3 coding DNA: TGTGCCAGCAGCTTGGCAGGGGGCGTGGGCACTGAAGCTTTCTTT. Variable domain in full (rest from reference TRBV5-4 and TRBJ1-1): ETGVTQSPTHLIKTRGQQVTLRCSSQSGHNTVSWYQQALGQGPQFIFQYYREEENGRGNFPPRFSGLQFPNYSSELNVNALELDDSALYLCASSLAGGVGTEAFFGQGTRLTVV.

This chain joins TRBV29-1 and TRBJ1-1, with D maybe TRBD1 (5 bases). CDR1 is SQVTM, CDR2 ANQGSEA, per germline. The CDR3 sequence is 11 residues long. The germline V and J ends were trimmed by 0 bases and 6 bases, with 5 bases remaining between them. The CDR3 region is CSVEEGPEAFF. Here the CDR3 DNA reads TGCAGCGTTGAAGAGGGGCCTGAAGCTTTCTTT. Full variable domain (remainder filled in from reference TRBV29-1 and TRBJ1-1): SAVISQKPSRDICQRGTSLTIQCQVDSQVTMMFWYRQQPGQSLTLIATANQGSEATYESGFVIDKFPISRPNLTFSTLTVSNMSPEDSSIYLCSVEEGPEAFFGQGTRLTVV.

In DNA, the CDR3 is TGTGCCAGCAGGGGCAGGTGGAACACTGAAGCTTTCTTT. Amino acid sequence: CASRGRWNTEAFF. This chain links TRBV27 with TRBJ1-1; unclear D gene. Trimming took off 6 bases at V and 1 base at J, with 9 bases between the two ends. Germline CDR1 reads MNHEY; CDR2 reads SMNVEV (reference sequence). The CDR3 covers 13 residues.

V gene TRBV6-5 combines with J gene TRBJ1-4; D may be TRBD1 (6 bases). This CDR3 comprises 15 residues. CDR1 is MNHEY, CDR2 SVGAGI, per germline. The V gene lost 5 bases and the J gene lost 6 bases, with 16 bases spanning the gap. CDR3 sequence (DNA): TGTGCCAGCAGTACCTCACAGGGCGGCGATGAAAAACTGTTTTTT. It is translated as CASSTSQGGDEKLFF.

The chain links TRBV19 to TRBJ1-1; D is unresolved. The CDR3 spans 12 residues. CDR1 LNHDA and CDR2 SQIVND come from the germline V gene (reference sequence). V lost 7 bases and J 0 bases, leaving 6 bases between the germline ends. The CDR3 coding sequence is TGTGCCAGTACAGGAATGAACACTGAAGCTTTCTTT. Translation: CASTGMNTEAFF. The complete variable domain, with remaining parts taken from reference TRBV19 and TRBJ1-1, reads DGGITQSPKYLFRKEGQNVTLSCEQNLNHDAMYWYRQDPGQGLRLIYYSQIVNDFQKGDIAEGYSVSREKKESFPLTVTSAQKNPTAFYLCASTGMNTEAFFGQGTRLTVV.

A few counts support this clone. This chain joins TRBV5-4 and TRBJ2-7; 15 nucleotides align to TRBD2. Trimming removed 3 bases from V and 4 bases from J; junction bases left unmatched: 5. CDR1 and CDR2 from the germline V gene are SGHNT and YYREEE (reference sequence). This CDR3 spans 16 amino acids. The CDR3 protein is CASSSGTSGRMYEQYF. The CDR3, as DNA: TGTGCCAGCAGCTCTGGGACTAGCGGGAGGATGTACGAGCAGTACTTC. The variable domain in full, completed from reference TRBV5-4 and TRBJ2-7, reads ETGVTQSPTHLIKTRGQQVTLRCSSQSGHNTVSWYQQALGQGPQFIFQYYREEENGRGNFPPRFSGLQFPNYSSELNVNALELDDSALYLCASSSGTSGRMYEQYFGPGTRLTVT.

This chain joins TRBV12-5 and TRBJ1-2, with a possible D match to TRBD1 (5 bases). CDR3 length: 14 amino acids. Trimming left V 7 bases short and J 4 bases short, with 16 bases between. Germline assignment: CDR1 LGHNT and CDR2 FRNRAP. The CDR3, as DNA: TGTGCTAGTGCTCTGGATGGGGCGACCTATGGCTACACCTTC. It specifies CASALDGATYGYTF.

The chain carries TRBV14 and TRBJ2-7, with D perhaps matching TRBD2 (6 bases). This CDR3 has 13 amino acids. Deletions cut 5 bases from V and 4 bases from J, with 12 bases between. Germline V gene sequence: CDR1 SGHDN, CDR2 FVKESK. The CDR3 loop is CASSFGTFYEQYF. The CDR3 DNA reads as TGTGCCAGCAGCTTCGGGACTTTTTACGAGCAGTACTTC.

The chain links TRBV19 to TRBJ2-7, with TRBD2 identical over 7 bases. V lost 3 bases, J lost 0 bases, and 17 bases stayed unmatched. The germline gives CDR1 LNHDA, CDR2 SQIVND (reference sequence). The CDR3 sequence is 19 residues long. The CDR3 DNA is TGTGCCAGTAGTATCGGCGGGAGTTCTCGAATGGTCCTCTCCTACGAGCAGTACTTC. Encoded protein: CASSIGGSSRMVLSYEQYF.